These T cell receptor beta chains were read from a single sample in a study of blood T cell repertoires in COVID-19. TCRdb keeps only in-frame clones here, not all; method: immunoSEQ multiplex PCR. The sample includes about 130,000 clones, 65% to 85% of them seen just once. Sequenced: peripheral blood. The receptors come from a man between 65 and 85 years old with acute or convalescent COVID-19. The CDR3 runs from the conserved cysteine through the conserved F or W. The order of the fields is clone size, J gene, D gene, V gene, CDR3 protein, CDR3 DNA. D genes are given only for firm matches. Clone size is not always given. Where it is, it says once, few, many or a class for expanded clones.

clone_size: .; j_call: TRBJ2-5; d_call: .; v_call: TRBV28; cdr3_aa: CASSFFSRRRLQETQYF; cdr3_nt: TGTGCCAGCAGTTTCTTCTCGAGAAGGAGGTTACAAGAGACCCAGTACTTC
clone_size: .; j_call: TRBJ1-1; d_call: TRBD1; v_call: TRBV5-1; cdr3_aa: CASSWDRNTEAFF; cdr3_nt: TGCGCCAGCAGCTGGGACAGGAACACTGAAGCTTTCTTT
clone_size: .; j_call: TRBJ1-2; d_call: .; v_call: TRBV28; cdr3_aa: CASSLSLGARGYTF; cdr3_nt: TGTGCCAGCAGTTTAAGCTTGGGGGCGCGAGGCTACACCTTC
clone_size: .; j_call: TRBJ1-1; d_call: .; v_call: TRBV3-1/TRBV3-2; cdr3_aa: CASSQATNTEAFF; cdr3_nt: TGTGCCAGCAGCCAAGCTACGAACACTGAAGCTTTCTTT
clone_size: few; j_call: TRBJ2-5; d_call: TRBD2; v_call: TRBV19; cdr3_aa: CASSSSGGETQYF; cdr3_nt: TGTGCCAGTAGTTCTAGCGGGGGCGAGACCCAGTACTTC
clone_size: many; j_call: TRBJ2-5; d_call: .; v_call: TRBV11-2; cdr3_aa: CASSLVRQETQYF; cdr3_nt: TGTGCCAGCAGCTTAGTGAGGCAAGAGACCCAGTACTTC
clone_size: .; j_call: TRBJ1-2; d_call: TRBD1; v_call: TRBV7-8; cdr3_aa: CASSSRPGQGAGGYTF; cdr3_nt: TGTGCCAGCAGCTCGCGGCCGGGACAGGGGGCGGGGGGCTACACCTTC
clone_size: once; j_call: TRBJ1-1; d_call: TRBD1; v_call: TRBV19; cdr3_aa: CASTGTGTGNTEAFF; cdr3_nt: TGTGCCAGTACCGGCACCGGGACAGGGAACACTGAAGCTTTCTTT
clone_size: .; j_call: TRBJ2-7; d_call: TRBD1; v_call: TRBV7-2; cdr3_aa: CASSQGAGGRKF; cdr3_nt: TGTGCCAGCAGCCAGGGGGCCGGGGGTCGGAAATTC
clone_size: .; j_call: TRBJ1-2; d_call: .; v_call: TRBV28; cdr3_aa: CASSSGTNYGYTF; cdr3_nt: TGTGCCAGCAGTTCCGGGACAAACTATGGCTACACCTTC
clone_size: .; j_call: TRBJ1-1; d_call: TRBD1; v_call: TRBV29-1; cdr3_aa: CSVEGSVDRPNTEAFF; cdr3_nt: TGCAGCGTTGAAGGATCAGTGGACAGGCCGAACACTGAAGCTTTCTTT
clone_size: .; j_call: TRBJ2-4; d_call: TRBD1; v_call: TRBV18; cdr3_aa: CASSRDRTSQGVIQYF; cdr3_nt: TGTGCCAGCTCTCGGGACAGGACAAGTCAGGGCGTCATTCAGTACTTC
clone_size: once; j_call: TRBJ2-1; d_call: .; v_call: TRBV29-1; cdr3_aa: CSVEEPQGQFF; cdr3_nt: TGCAGCGTTGAAGAGCCTCAGGGGCAGTTCTTC
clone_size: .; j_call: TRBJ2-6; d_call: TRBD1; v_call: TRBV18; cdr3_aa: CASSNRDRSASGANVLTF; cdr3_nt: TGTGCCAGCTCCAACCGGGACAGGTCAGCCTCTGGGGCCAACGTCCTGACTTTC